The clone carrying this T cell receptor (beta chain) has just one count. Its specificity is not known. The CDR3 is 14 amino acids. Trimming took 8 bases from V and 5 from J, leaving 16 bases between them. Individuals who donated were healthy Caucasians from Russia aged 6 to 90. The data were taken from a study of blood T cells in healthy people across ages. Notes on the study in general: Among long-lived donors, naive CD4+ cells were more numerous and diversity higher than in aged donors. The recorded TCR beta diversity per million T cells decreased in a roughly linear manner with age.

The use of a sample-barcoded 5' primer and a J-beta primer mix characterized a second PCR of about 7 to 12 cycles. Each cDNA molecule, via a template-switch adaptor with 12 random nucleotides, was tagged. TCRdb re-derived calls from the 5' RACE reads in MiXCR, one entry per CDR3 protein. The data hold around 1,000,000 distinct CDR3 sequences, with roughly a quarter observed a single time. These same data were also listed under a study on T cells of mothers and their children.

This sequence originates from a girl aged 2-10 years in good health. The sample was blood. V is TRBV12-3 or TRBV12-4 and J is TRBJ2-4; D possibly corresponds to TRBD2 (5 bases). DNA for the CDR3: TGTGCCAGCCGCCGCCGGGGTGGGGAAAACATTCAGTACTTC. Translating it yields CASRRRGGENIQYF.